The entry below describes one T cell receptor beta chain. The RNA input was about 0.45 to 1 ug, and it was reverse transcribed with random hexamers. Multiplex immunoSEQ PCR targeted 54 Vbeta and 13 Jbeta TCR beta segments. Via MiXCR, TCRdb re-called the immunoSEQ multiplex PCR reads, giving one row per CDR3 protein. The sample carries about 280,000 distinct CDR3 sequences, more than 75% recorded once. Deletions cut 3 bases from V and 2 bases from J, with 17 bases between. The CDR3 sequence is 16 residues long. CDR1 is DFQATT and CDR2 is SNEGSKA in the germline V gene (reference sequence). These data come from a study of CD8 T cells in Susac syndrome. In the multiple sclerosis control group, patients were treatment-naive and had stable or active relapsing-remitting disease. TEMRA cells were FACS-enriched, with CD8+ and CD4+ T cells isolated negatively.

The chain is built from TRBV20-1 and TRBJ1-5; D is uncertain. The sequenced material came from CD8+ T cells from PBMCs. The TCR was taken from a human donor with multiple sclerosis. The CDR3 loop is CSASALRTGGNQPQHF. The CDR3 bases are TGCAGTGCTAGCGCCCTTAGGACTGGGGGCAATCAGCCCCAGCATTTT.